What follows are 7 T cell receptor beta chains derived from one specimen sequenced in a study of OX40 agonist ivuxolimab in advanced cancers. Method: immunoSEQ multiplex PCR; TCRdb's copy keeps in-frame clones and lacks some. This sample yields approximately 50,000 clones, of which over 80% are seen a single time; approximately 2.5% belongs to the top ten. The sample consisted of CD4+ or CD8+ T cells sorted from blood, taken in a trial of the OX40 agonist ivuxolimab. Receptors were obtained from an adult with an advanced solid tumor such as melanoma, head and neck, liver or kidney cancer.

CDR3 amino acids: CASRLSALAGYTF. In nucleotides, the CDR3 is TGTGCCAGCAGGCTCAGCGCCTTGGCGGGCTACACCTTC. The rearrangement joins TRBV6-5 to TRBJ1-2; no reliable D call. V lost 6 bases and J lost 8, with 16 bases in between. CDR1 is MNHEY and CDR2 is SVGAGI in the germline V gene. The CDR3 is 13 amino acids.

The chain combines TRBV11-3 with TRBJ2-2, with D uncertain. Between the trimmed V and J ends, which lost 5 bases and 9 bases, there was a span of 13 bases. The CDR3 has 13 amino acids. Germline lookup yields CDR1 SGHNT and CDR2 YENEEA. CDR3 nucleotides: TGTGCCAGCAGCCACCTGTTAGCTCGGGAGCTGTTTTTT. Amino acids: CASSHLLARELFF. Supplemented by reference TRBV11-3 and TRBJ2-2, the full variable domain reads EAGVVQSPRYKIIEKKQPVAFWCNPISGHNTLYWYLQNLGQGPELLIRYENEEAVDDSQLPKDRFSAERLKGVDSTLKIQPAELGDSAVYLCASSHLLARELFFGEGSRLTVL.

The chain employs TRBV6-1 and TRBJ1-2, with TRBD1 matching 9 bases. V shed 2 bases, J shed 4 bases, and the junction held 11 bases outside the gene matches. The CDR3 consists of 17 residues. Germline CDR1 is MNHNS and CDR2 is SASEGT. The CDR3 DNA reads TGTGCCAGCAGTGAACCCCCCTCCGGGACAGGGTTCTATGGCTACACCTTC. It codes for CASSEPPSGTGFYGYTF.

The rearrangement joins TRBV7-9 to TRBJ2-2, with 8 bases lining up with TRBD1. Germline trimming cut 0 bases from V and 4 bases from J; bases unmatched to any gene: 10. This CDR3 region has 18 residues. Per germline, CDR1 SEHNR and CDR2 FQNEAQ (reference sequence). The CDR3 DNA follows: TGTGCCAGCAGCTTAGCCCAGGACAGGGCCCGGATCACCGGGGAGCTGTTTTTT. It is translated as CASSLAQDRARITGELFF.

This clone was picked up a small number of times. The genes are TRBV9 and TRBJ1-2, with 9 bases lining up with TRBD1. The CDR3 has 14 amino acids. V was clipped by 7 bases and J by 5 bases; unmatched bases: 9. Germline V gene lookup returns CDR1 SGDLS and CDR2 YYNGEE. In DNA form, the CDR3 reads TGTGCCAGCGGGGGCCTAGGACAGGGGTATGGCTACACCTTC. This encodes CASGGLGQGYGYTF.

This clone was observed a handful of times. The chain combines TRBV27 with TRBJ2-3; 11 nucleotides agree with TRBD2. Germline CDR1 and CDR2: MNHEY and SMNVEV (reference sequence). CDR3 length: 17 amino acids. J gave up 1 base and V 5 bases, and 8 bases lay outside the gene matches. The DNA for the CDR3 is TGTGCCAGCAGTCCTGGGGGACTAGCGGCACGCACAGATACGCAGTATTTT. This encodes CASSPGGLAARTDTQYF.

The V and J genes are TRBV5-1 and TRBJ2-5; 7 nucleotides align to TRBD1. The ends lost 4 bases at V and 2 bases at J; junction bases unmatched: 5. The CDR3 sequence is 14 residues long. CDR1 is SGHRS and CDR2 is YFSETQ in the germline V gene. The CDR3 region has the DNA TGCGCCAGCAGCCCCGGGACAGTTCAAGAGACCCAGTACTTC. The encoded protein is CASSPGTVQETQYF.